This TCR beta chain was identified during a study of blood T cell repertoires in COVID-19. In the study overall: Samples taken during acute and convalescent COVID-19 were collected in the United States, Italy and Spain.

In the authors' methods: The assay estimated nucleated cells by amplifying reference gene primers. The protocol was immunoSEQ multiplex PCR, while the TCRdb copy is restricted to in-frame clones and leaves out a portion. That table is the source of V, J and clone size, and D and trimming were worked out from the DNA. This table holds 350,000 to 450,000 clones, roughly 89% found once. Clinical history reported by participants formed the basis on which cohorts were assigned. CDR1 is SEHNR and CDR2 is FQNEAQ in the germline V gene (reference sequence). The CDR3 runs 16 residues. J was trimmed by 8 bases and V by 4 bases; bases with no gene match: 14.

The sample consisted of PBMCs or T cells enriched from blood (not recorded which). The chain combines TRBV7-9 with TRBJ2-5, with TRBD1 identical over 9 bases. This receptor was obtained from a woman under 40 who had recovered from COVID-19. The CDR3: CASSSTGGGLRETQYF. CDR3 in DNA: TGTGCCAGCAGCTCCACAGGGGGCGGACTAAGAGAAACCCAGTACTTC.